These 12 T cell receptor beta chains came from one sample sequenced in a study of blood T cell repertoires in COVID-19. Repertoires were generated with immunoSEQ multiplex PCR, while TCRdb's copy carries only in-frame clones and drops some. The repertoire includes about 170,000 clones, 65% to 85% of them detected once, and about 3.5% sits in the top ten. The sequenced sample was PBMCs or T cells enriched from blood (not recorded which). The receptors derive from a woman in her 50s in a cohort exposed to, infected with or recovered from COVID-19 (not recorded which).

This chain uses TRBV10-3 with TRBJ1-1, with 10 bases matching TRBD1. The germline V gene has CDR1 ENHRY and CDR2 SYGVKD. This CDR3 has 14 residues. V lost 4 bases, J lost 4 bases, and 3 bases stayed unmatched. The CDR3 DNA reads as TGTGCCATCAGTGGGCGGGACAGGGGCACTGAAGCTTTCTTT. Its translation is CAISGRDRGTEAFF.

In DNA, the CDR3 is TGTGCCAGCAGCCACTCCGGACAGGGACTCTATGGCTACACCTTC. Translating it yields CASSHSGQGLYGYTF. J is TRBJ1-2 and V is TRBV5-4; 8 bases are shared with TRBD1. Germline V gene sequence: CDR1 SGHNT, CDR2 YYREEE (reference sequence). V trimming: 4 bases; J trimming: 4 bases; junction bases outside the gene matches: 9. This CDR3 comprises 15 residues.

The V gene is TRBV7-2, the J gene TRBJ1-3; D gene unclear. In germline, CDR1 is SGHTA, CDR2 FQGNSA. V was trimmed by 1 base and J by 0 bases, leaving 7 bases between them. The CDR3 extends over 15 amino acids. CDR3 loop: CASSLVTSSGNTIYF. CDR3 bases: TGTGCCAGCAGCTTAGTAACTTCCTCTGGAAACACCATATATTTT.

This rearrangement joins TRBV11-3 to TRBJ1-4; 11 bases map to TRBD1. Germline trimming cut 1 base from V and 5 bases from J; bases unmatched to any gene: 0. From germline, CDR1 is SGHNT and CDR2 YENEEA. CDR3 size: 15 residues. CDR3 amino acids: CASSLGTGGNEKLFF. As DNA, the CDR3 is TGTGCCAGCAGCTTAGGGACAGGGGGCAATGAAAAACTGTTTTTT.

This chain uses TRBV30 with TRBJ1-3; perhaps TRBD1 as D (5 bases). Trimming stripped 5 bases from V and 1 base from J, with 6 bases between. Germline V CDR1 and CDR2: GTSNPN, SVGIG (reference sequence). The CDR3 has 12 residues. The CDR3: CAWRGSGNTIYF. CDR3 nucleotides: TGTGCCTGGCGGGGGTCTGGAAACACCATATATTTT.

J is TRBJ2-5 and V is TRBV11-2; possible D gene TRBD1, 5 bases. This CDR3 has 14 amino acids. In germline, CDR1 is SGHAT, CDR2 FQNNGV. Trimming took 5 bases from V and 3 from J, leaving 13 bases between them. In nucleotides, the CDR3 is TGTGCCAGCAGCGAACAGGAGTCTAAAGAGACCCAGTACTTC. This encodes CASSEQESKETQYF. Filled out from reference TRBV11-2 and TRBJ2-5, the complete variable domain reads EAGVAQSPRYKIIEKRQSVAFWCNPISGHATLYWYQQILGQGPKLLIQFQNNGVVDDSQLPKDRFSAERLKGVDSTLKIQPAKLEDSAVYLCASSEQESKETQYFGPGTRLLVL.

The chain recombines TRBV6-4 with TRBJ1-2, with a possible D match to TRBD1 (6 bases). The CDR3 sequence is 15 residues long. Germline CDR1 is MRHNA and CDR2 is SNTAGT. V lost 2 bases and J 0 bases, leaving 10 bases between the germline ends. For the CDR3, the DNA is TGTGCCAGCAGTGACCGAGACAGGACTAACTATGGCTACACCTTC. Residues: CASSDRDRTNYGYTF.

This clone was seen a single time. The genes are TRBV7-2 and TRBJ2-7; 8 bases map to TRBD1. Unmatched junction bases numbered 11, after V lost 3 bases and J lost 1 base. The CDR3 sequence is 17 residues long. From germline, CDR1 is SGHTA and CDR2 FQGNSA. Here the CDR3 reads CASSLGQVFWGSYEQYF. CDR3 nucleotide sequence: TGTGCCAGCAGCTTGGGACAGGTCTTCTGGGGGTCCTACGAGCAGTACTTC.

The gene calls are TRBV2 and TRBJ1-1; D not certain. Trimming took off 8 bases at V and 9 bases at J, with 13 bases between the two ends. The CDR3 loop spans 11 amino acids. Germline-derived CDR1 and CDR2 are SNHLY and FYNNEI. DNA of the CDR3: TGTGCCAGCCGGGTGAGGGCTCAAGCTTTCTTT. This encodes CASRVRAQAFF.

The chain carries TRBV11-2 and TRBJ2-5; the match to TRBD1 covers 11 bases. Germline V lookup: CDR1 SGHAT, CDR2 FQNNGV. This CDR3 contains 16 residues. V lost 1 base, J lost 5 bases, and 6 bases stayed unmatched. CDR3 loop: CASSLGGQGAWETQYF. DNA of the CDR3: TGTGCCAGCAGCTTAGGCGGACAGGGGGCGTGGGAGACCCAGTACTTC.

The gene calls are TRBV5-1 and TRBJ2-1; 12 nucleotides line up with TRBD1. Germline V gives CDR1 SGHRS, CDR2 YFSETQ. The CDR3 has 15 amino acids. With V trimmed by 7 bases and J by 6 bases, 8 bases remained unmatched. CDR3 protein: CASSQGQGAINEQFF. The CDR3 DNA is TGCGCCAGCTCCCAGGGACAGGGGGCGATCAATGAGCAGTTCTTC.

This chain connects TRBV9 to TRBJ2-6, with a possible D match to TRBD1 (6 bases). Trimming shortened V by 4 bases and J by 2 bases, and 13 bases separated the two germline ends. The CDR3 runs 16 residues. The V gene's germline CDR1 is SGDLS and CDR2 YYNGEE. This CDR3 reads CASSPSHRAGANVLTF. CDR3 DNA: TGTGCCAGCAGCCCTAGCCACAGGGCTGGGGCCAACGTCCTGACTTTC. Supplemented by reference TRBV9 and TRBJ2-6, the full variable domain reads DSGVTQTPKHLITATGQRVTLRCSPRSGDLSVYWYQQSLDQGLQFLIQYYNGEERAKGNILERFSAQQFPDLHSELNLSSLELGDSALYFCASSPSHRAGANVLTFGAGSRLTVL.